The rows below give T cell receptor beta chains drawn from one sample of a study of T cell clonotyping in hematopoietic cell transplantation. Sequencing was performed with immunoSEQ multiplex PCR; in TCRdb, only in-frame clones are kept and a portion is missing. Of 49,000 or so clones in the sample, around 84% were seen once. Sequencing was performed on peripheral blood mononuclear cells, taken before stem cell transplant. The receptors here all came from a man in his 60s with myelodysplastic syndrome. Some clones in this sample may be carry-over from other donors' samples. The CDR3 runs from the conserved cysteine through the conserved F or W. The D gene is left open where the match is weak. A row's size may be missing; if present it is once, few, many or a size class.

d_call: -; clone_size: -; j_call: TRBJ1-2; v_call: TRBV6-5; cdr3_nt: TGTGCCAGCAGTTCCAGCCAACAGCGCCACTATGGCTACACCTTC; cdr3_aa: CASSSSQQRHYGYTF
d_call: TRBD1; clone_size: -; j_call: TRBJ2-2; v_call: TRBV6-1; cdr3_nt: TGTGCCAGCAGTGGGACAGGGTCCACCGGGGAGCTGTTTTTT; cdr3_aa: CASSGTGSTGELFF
d_call: -; clone_size: once; j_call: TRBJ1-1; v_call: TRBV29-1; cdr3_nt: TGCAGCGTTGACAGGGGATGGAACACTGAAGCTTTCTTT; cdr3_aa: CSVDRGWNTEAFF
d_call: -; clone_size: -; j_call: TRBJ2-7; v_call: TRBV6-5; cdr3_nt: TGTGCCAGCAGTTACTCCGCCGACCGCAGGTCCTACGAGCAGTACTTC; cdr3_aa: CASSYSADRRSYEQYF
d_call: -; clone_size: -; j_call: TRBJ1-4; v_call: TRBV14; cdr3_nt: TGTGCCAGCAGAATGGCGGCTAATGAAAAACTGTTTTTT; cdr3_aa: CASRMAANEKLFF
d_call: -; clone_size: -; j_call: TRBJ1-2; v_call: TRBV14; cdr3_nt: TGTGCCAGCAGCTACCTTGACGGGGCGGAGGGCTACACCTTC; cdr3_aa: CASSYLDGAEGYTF
d_call: TRBD1; clone_size: -; j_call: TRBJ1-6; v_call: TRBV5-5; cdr3_nt: TGTGCCAGCAGCTTGGAAGATGGCAGGGGGCATAATTCACCCCTCCACTTT; cdr3_aa: CASSLEDGRGHNSPLHF
d_call: -; clone_size: -; j_call: TRBJ2-3; v_call: TRBV10-3; cdr3_nt: TGTGCCATCAGTGACCGGGATACGCAGTATTTT; cdr3_aa: CAISDRDTQYF
d_call: -; clone_size: -; j_call: TRBJ2-1; v_call: TRBV11-2; cdr3_nt: TGTGCCAGCAGCTTAGGGGGGTACAATGAGCAGTTCTTC; cdr3_aa: CASSLGGYNEQFF
d_call: TRBD1; clone_size: -; j_call: TRBJ1-3; v_call: TRBV9; cdr3_nt: TGTGCCAGCAGCTCTCAGGGGGGTACTGGAAACACCATATATTTT; cdr3_aa: CASSSQGGTGNTIYF
d_call: -; clone_size: -; j_call: TRBJ1-1; v_call: TRBV29-1; cdr3_nt: TGCAGCGTTCAGGGAAACACTGAAGCTTTCTTT; cdr3_aa: CSVQGNTEAFF
d_call: -; clone_size: -; j_call: TRBJ1-2; v_call: TRBV27; cdr3_nt: TGTGCCAGCAGTTTGTCAGGGTACGATGGCTACACCTTC; cdr3_aa: CASSLSGYDGYTF
d_call: -; clone_size: -; j_call: TRBJ1-3; v_call: TRBV6-6; cdr3_nt: TGTGCCAGCAGTAAGGGTGACACCATATATTTT; cdr3_aa: CASSKGDTIYF
d_call: -; clone_size: -; j_call: TRBJ1-1; v_call: TRBV29-1; cdr3_nt: TGCAGCGTTGAAGTAATCCGGGATACTGAAGCTTTCTTT; cdr3_aa: CSVEVIRDTEAFF
d_call: -; clone_size: -; j_call: TRBJ1-6; v_call: TRBV5-1; cdr3_nt: TGCGCTAGTACGACAGGCACTAATTCACCCCTCCACTTT; cdr3_aa: CASTTGTNSPLHF
d_call: -; clone_size: -; j_call: TRBJ1-3; v_call: TRBV9; cdr3_nt: TGTGCCAGCAGCGTCCTCGGGGCGTCTGGAAACACCATATATTTT; cdr3_aa: CASSVLGASGNTIYF
d_call: -; clone_size: -; j_call: TRBJ1-2; v_call: TRBV6-1; cdr3_nt: TGTGCCAGCAGTGAAGTGGCCCACGAGGGCCGTGGCTACACCTTC; cdr3_aa: CASSEVAHEGRGYTF
d_call: -; clone_size: -; j_call: TRBJ1-2; v_call: TRBV7-9; cdr3_nt: TGTGCCAGCAGCTTAGCCTCCAGGAACTATGGCTACACCTTC; cdr3_aa: CASSLASRNYGYTF
d_call: -; clone_size: -; j_call: TRBJ1-2; v_call: TRBV6-5; cdr3_nt: TGTGCCTCTGGGGGAGGGTATGGCTACACCTTC; cdr3_aa: CASGGGYGYTF
d_call: -; clone_size: medium-sized; j_call: TRBJ1-1; v_call: TRBV20-1; cdr3_nt: TGCAGTGCAAAGGTGAACACTGAAGCTTTCTTT; cdr3_aa: CSAKVNTEAFF
d_call: -; clone_size: -; j_call: TRBJ1-1; v_call: TRBV4-3; cdr3_nt: TGCGCCAGCAGCCGCCAGACAGGAGACACTGAAGCTTTCTTT; cdr3_aa: CASSRQTGDTEAFF
d_call: -; clone_size: -; j_call: TRBJ2-3; v_call: TRBV2; cdr3_nt: TGTGCCAGCAGTGAATCGGGGGCCGGTCGGGATACGCAGTATTTT; cdr3_aa: CASSESGAGRDTQYF
d_call: -; clone_size: once; j_call: TRBJ1-1; v_call: TRBV19; cdr3_nt: TGTGCCAGTACCCTGGGGATCGACAGAAACACTGAAGCTTTCTTT; cdr3_aa: CASTLGIDRNTEAFF
d_call: -; clone_size: medium-sized; j_call: TRBJ1-3; v_call: TRBV6-5; cdr3_nt: TGTGCCAGCAGTGAAGGGCGGGTAGTAAACACCATATATTTT; cdr3_aa: CASSEGRVVNTIYF
d_call: -; clone_size: -; j_call: TRBJ2-3; v_call: TRBV28; cdr3_nt: TGTGCCAGCAGTTCCCCGGGGGCCGGCACAGATACGCAGTATTTT; cdr3_aa: CASSSPGAGTDTQYF
d_call: TRBD2; clone_size: once; j_call: TRBJ2-7; v_call: TRBV9; cdr3_nt: TGTGCCAGCAGCGGGGGGGGCGAGCAGTACTTC; cdr3_aa: CASSGGGEQYF
d_call: -; clone_size: -; j_call: TRBJ1-4; v_call: TRBV6-5; cdr3_nt: TGTGCCTCCCTTCCGGGATCGGCAACTAATGAAAAACTGTTTTTT; cdr3_aa: CASLPGSATNEKLFF
d_call: -; clone_size: -; j_call: TRBJ1-1; v_call: TRBV4-2; cdr3_nt: TGTGCCAGCAGCCAGCAGACAGTTACGTGGACTGAAGCTTTCTTT; cdr3_aa: CASSQQTVTWTEAFF
d_call: -; clone_size: -; j_call: TRBJ1-5; v_call: TRBV4-2; cdr3_nt: TGTGCCAGCAGCCAAGAGGGGGCTGGTCAGCCCCAGCATTTT; cdr3_aa: CASSQEGAGQPQHF
d_call: -; clone_size: -; j_call: TRBJ2-4; v_call: TRBV9; cdr3_nt: TGTGCCAGCAGCGTAGGGGGGCCGCCGGGAAACATTCAGTACTTC; cdr3_aa: CASSVGGPPGNIQYF
d_call: -; clone_size: -; j_call: TRBJ2-1; v_call: TRBV5-5; cdr3_nt: TGTGCCAGCAGCTTGGCCGGCGGAAACTACAATGAGCAGTTCTTC; cdr3_aa: CASSLAGGNYNEQFF
d_call: -; clone_size: -; j_call: TRBJ1-4; v_call: TRBV9; cdr3_nt: TGTGCCAGCAGCCCCGGGCCCGCAACTAATGAAAAACTGTTTTTT; cdr3_aa: CASSPGPATNEKLFF
d_call: -; clone_size: -; j_call: TRBJ1-5; v_call: TRBV28; cdr3_nt: TGTGCCAGCAGTCCAATGGGGGGTGGCAATCAGCCCCAGCATTTT; cdr3_aa: CASSPMGGGNQPQHF
d_call: TRBD1; clone_size: -; j_call: TRBJ2-3; v_call: TRBV9; cdr3_nt: TGTGCCAGCAGCGGCGGGACAGGGGAGATCACAGATACGCAGTATTTT; cdr3_aa: CASSGGTGEITDTQYF
d_call: -; clone_size: -; j_call: TRBJ2-6; v_call: TRBV7-3; cdr3_nt: TGTGCCAGCAGCTCAAACACCTCACCCCTCTCTGGGGCCAACGTCCTGACTTTC; cdr3_aa: CASSSNTSPLSGANVLTF
d_call: -; clone_size: -; j_call: TRBJ2-3; v_call: TRBV4-1; cdr3_nt: TGCGCCAGCAGCCAAGAAACAGGGCCCTCCACAGATACGCAGTATTTT; cdr3_aa: CASSQETGPSTDTQYF
d_call: -; clone_size: -; j_call: TRBJ2-1; v_call: TRBV5-1; cdr3_nt: TGCGCCAGCAGCTTGGCCGAAGGTAATGAGCAGTTCTTC; cdr3_aa: CASSLAEGNEQFF
d_call: -; clone_size: few; j_call: TRBJ2-5; v_call: TRBV7-8; cdr3_nt: TGTGCCAGCAGCTTAGCTAGTTCAGAGACCCAGTACTTC; cdr3_aa: CASSLASSETQYF
d_call: -; clone_size: -; j_call: TRBJ2-1; v_call: TRBV7-2; cdr3_nt: TGTGCCAGCAGCTCCTCCCACGGGGGCTACAATGAGCAGTTCTTC; cdr3_aa: CASSSSHGGYNEQFF
d_call: -; clone_size: -; j_call: TRBJ1-3; v_call: TRBV7-3; cdr3_nt: TGTGCCAGCAGCGCCGGTGGACCTGGGCACACCATATATTTT; cdr3_aa: CASSAGGPGHTIYF
d_call: TRBD2; clone_size: -; j_call: TRBJ2-3; v_call: TRBV13; cdr3_nt: TGTGCCAGCAGCCGACTAGCGGGGGCCGACCGTGATACGCAGTATTTT; cdr3_aa: CASSRLAGADRDTQYF
d_call: -; clone_size: -; j_call: TRBJ2-7; v_call: TRBV2; cdr3_nt: TGTGCCAGCAGTGAAGACGGACTTAGTACCGAGCAGTACTTC; cdr3_aa: CASSEDGLSTEQYF
d_call: -; clone_size: few; j_call: TRBJ1-1; v_call: TRBV15; cdr3_nt: TGTGCCACCAGCGGCAGGGGTAGTGGGACTGAAGCTTTCTTT; cdr3_aa: CATSGRGSGTEAFF
d_call: -; clone_size: -; j_call: TRBJ2-3; v_call: TRBV6-6; cdr3_nt: TGTGCCACCGAGGATGGAGAGAGGTTTTTCACAGATACGCAGTATTTT; cdr3_aa: CATEDGERFFTDTQYF
d_call: -; clone_size: -; j_call: TRBJ2-3; v_call: TRBV25-1; cdr3_nt: TGTGCCAGCAGTGAATCACGGGGACTCTACACAGATACGCAGTATTTT; cdr3_aa: CASSESRGLYTDTQYF
d_call: TRBD2; clone_size: once; j_call: TRBJ2-2; v_call: TRBV5-4; cdr3_nt: TGTCTGACTAGCGGGGGGGAAACGAACACCGGGGAGCTGTTTTTT; cdr3_aa: CLTSGGETNTGELFF
d_call: -; clone_size: -; j_call: TRBJ1-2; v_call: TRBV27; cdr3_nt: TGTGCCAGCAGTCTGCAGTCTAACTATGGCTACACCTTC; cdr3_aa: CASSLQSNYGYTF
d_call: TRBD2; clone_size: once; j_call: TRBJ2-3; v_call: TRBV28; cdr3_nt: TGTGCCAGCAGTCCTGGGGGGGGTAGACCAGGTACGCAGTATTTT; cdr3_aa: CASSPGGGRPGTQYF
d_call: -; clone_size: -; j_call: TRBJ1-2; v_call: TRBV11-2; cdr3_nt: TGTGCCAGCAGCTTAGACCAGGGGCGAATTCCTGGCTACACCTTC; cdr3_aa: CASSLDQGRIPGYTF
d_call: TRBD1; clone_size: once; j_call: TRBJ2-7; v_call: TRBV5-6; cdr3_nt: TGTGCCAGCAGCTTCCGGACAGGGTTTACCTACGAGCAGTACTTC; cdr3_aa: CASSFRTGFTYEQYF
d_call: -; clone_size: -; j_call: TRBJ1-2; v_call: TRBV11-2; cdr3_nt: TGTGCCAGCAGCCCTTTATCAGGGTACTATGGCTACACCTTC; cdr3_aa: CASSPLSGYYGYTF
d_call: -; clone_size: -; j_call: TRBJ2-2; v_call: TRBV19; cdr3_nt: TGTGCCAGTAAAGGGGTGGCGAACACCGGGGAGCTGTTTTTT; cdr3_aa: CASKGVANTGELFF
d_call: -; clone_size: -; j_call: TRBJ1-3; v_call: TRBV30; cdr3_nt: TGTGCCTTCGGACAGAGCTCTGGAAACACCATATATTTT; cdr3_aa: CAFGQSSGNTIYF
d_call: -; clone_size: -; j_call: TRBJ1-6; v_call: TRBV30; cdr3_nt: TGTGCCTGGAGTCGGGACTTAAATTCACCCCTCCACTTT; cdr3_aa: CAWSRDLNSPLHF
d_call: -; clone_size: -; j_call: TRBJ1-2; v_call: TRBV4-1; cdr3_nt: TGCGCCAGCAGCCAAGCCTTACGAGAGGAAGGCTACACCTTC; cdr3_aa: CASSQALREEGYTF
d_call: -; clone_size: -; j_call: TRBJ1-2; v_call: TRBV6-1; cdr3_nt: TGTGCCAGCAGTGAAGGCCCATGGGTCTACTATGGCTACACCTTC; cdr3_aa: CASSEGPWVYYGYTF
d_call: -; clone_size: -; j_call: TRBJ2-4; v_call: TRBV7-8; cdr3_nt: TGTGCCAGCAGCTTAGCGGGTTCAGGACAGAGTCGATCCAAAAACATTCAGTACTTC; cdr3_aa: CASSLAGSGQSRSKNIQYF
d_call: TRBD1; clone_size: once; j_call: TRBJ1-1; v_call: TRBV7-6; cdr3_nt: TGTGCCAGCAGCTTACGACCAAGACAGGGGCTCACTGAAGCTTTCTTT; cdr3_aa: CASSLRPRQGLTEAFF
d_call: TRBD2; clone_size: -; j_call: TRBJ2-5; v_call: TRBV10-3; cdr3_nt: TGTGCCATCAGTGAGCAAGCGGGGGGCGAAGAGACCCAGTACTTC; cdr3_aa: CAISEQAGGEETQYF
d_call: TRBD1; clone_size: -; j_call: TRBJ2-3; v_call: TRBV4-2; cdr3_nt: TGTGCCAGCAGCCAAAATGGACAGGGCACAGATACGCAGTATTTT; cdr3_aa: CASSQNGQGTDTQYF